These T cell receptor delta chains were read from a single sample in a study of gamma-delta T cells after stem cell transplantation. TCRdb re-identified clones in the RT-PCR reads via CATT. Of 1,800 or so delta-chain clones in the sample, around 0.33% were seen once. Sequenced sample: gamma-delta T cells. These receptors were collected from a human donor. It is not recorded whose cells these are; they may come from a transplant donor. CDR3s include the opening cysteine and the closing phenylalanine or tryptophan. Each record gives: clone size, J gene, V gene, CDR3 protein. The size of a clone is reported for some rows only, either as once, few or many, or as a class for expanded clones.

abundance: large
j_gene: TRDJ1
v_gene: TRDV2
CDR3aa: CACDLTGVTDKLIF

abundance: NA
j_gene: TRDJ1
v_gene: TRDV3
CDR3aa: CAAAGGYGETYMVTDKLIF

abundance: large
j_gene: TRDJ1
v_gene: TRDV2
CDR3aa: CACDPVRDWGTTDKLIF

abundance: medium-sized
j_gene: TRDJ1
v_gene: TRDV2
CDR3aa: CACHLLGGHTDKLIF

abundance: large
j_gene: TRDJ1
v_gene: TRDV2
CDR3aa: CACDPVQGLSGGYAELIF

abundance: few
j_gene: TRDJ1
v_gene: TRDV1
CDR3aa: CALGELGPFTDWGTTTDKLIF

abundance: NA
j_gene: TRDJ1
v_gene: TRDV2
CDR3aa: CACDTLVGGSCTDKLIF

abundance: large
j_gene: TRDJ1
v_gene: TRDV2
CDR3aa: CACDPLLGEHTDKLIF

abundance: hyperexpanded
j_gene: TRDJ1
v_gene: TRDV2
CDR3aa: CACDTMSTGGHKYTDKLIF

abundance: NA
j_gene: TRDJ1
v_gene: TRDV2
CDR3aa: CACDTLLLGDTLRTDKLIF

abundance: medium-sized
j_gene: TRDJ1
v_gene: TRDV2
CDR3aa: CACDTLPNSLRDTDKLIF

abundance: few
j_gene: TRDJ1
v_gene: TRDV2
CDR3aa: CARDTVRSVGDSYTDKLIF

abundance: medium-sized
j_gene: TRDJ3
v_gene: TRDV2
CDR3aa: CACDTLLGDIPITWDTRQTFF

abundance: large
j_gene: TRDJ3
v_gene: TRDV2
CDR3aa: CACDTAGGFSWDTRQMFF

abundance: large
j_gene: TRDJ3
v_gene: TRDV2
CDR3aa: CACDPAGGSHSSWDTRQMFF

abundance: NA
j_gene: TRDJ1
v_gene: TRDV2
CDR3aa: CARDTVGTGGHTDKLIF

abundance: medium-sized
j_gene: TRDJ3
v_gene: TRDV2
CDR3aa: CACDTGTGGPGGTWDTRQMFF

abundance: medium-sized
j_gene: TRDJ1
v_gene: TRDV2
CDR3aa: CACDTVGDTITDKLIF

abundance: NA
j_gene: TRDJ1
v_gene: TRDV2
CDR3aa: CACDRLGDTRYADKLIF

abundance: few
j_gene: TRDJ1
v_gene: TRDV2
CDR3aa: CACDTVTGGYADTDKLIF

abundance: large
j_gene: TRDJ1
v_gene: TRDV2
CDR3aa: CACDTLGGLYTDKLIF